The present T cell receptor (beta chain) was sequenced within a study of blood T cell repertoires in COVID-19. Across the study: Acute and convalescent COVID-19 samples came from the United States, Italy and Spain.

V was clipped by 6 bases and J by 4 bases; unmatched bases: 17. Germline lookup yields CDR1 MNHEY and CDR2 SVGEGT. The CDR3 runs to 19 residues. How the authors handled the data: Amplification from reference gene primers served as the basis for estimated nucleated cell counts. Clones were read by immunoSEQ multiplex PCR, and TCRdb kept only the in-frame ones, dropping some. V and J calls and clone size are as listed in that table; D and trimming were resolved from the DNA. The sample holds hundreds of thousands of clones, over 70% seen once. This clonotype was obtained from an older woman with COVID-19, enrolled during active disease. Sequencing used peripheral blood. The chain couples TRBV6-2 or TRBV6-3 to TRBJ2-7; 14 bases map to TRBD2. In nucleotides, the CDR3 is TGTGCCAGCAGCTCGACTAGCGGGAGGGCCTACAACCTACCGTACGAGCAGTACTTC. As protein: CASSSTSGRAYNLPYEQYF.